This TCR beta chain emerged from a study of shared clonotypes between healthy human individuals (dated by TCRdb to about 2020). For context, the study as a whole: The cohort comprised a couple of women and three men aged 18 to 49 years. To increase sequencing depth and limit assay-specific biases, TCR repertoire library preparation and sequencing were carried out by different laboratories using diverse techniques. Leukapheresis yielded between about 0.9 and 8.9 billion PBMCs per donor. For each donor, CD4 naive and CD4 memory were each run on three plates, CD8 naive on two plates, and CD8 memory on one plate. To estimate repertoire size and how much clonotype sharing occurs between individuals, the study deeply sequenced the blood TCR repertoires of a handful of healthy adults. Overall results and qualifications from the work: Naive subsets generally had larger estimated clonotype richness than memory subsets. Sharing across several donors was observed for around 5% of naive CD4, about 3.2% of naive CD8, 2% to 2.5% of memory CD4, and around 0.4% of memory CD8 clonotypes. Sampling was restricted to blood, and TCR repertoires in tissue are likely to differ from TCR repertoires in blood. Pairwise subsampling led to the expectation that sequencing depth would affect the degree of clonotype sharing among donors. Compared with non-shared clonotypes, the clonotypes found in all four sorted-subset donors had higher generation probabilities. Because the study included only a small number of donors, the genetic and exposure-history diversity represented was limited. Incomplete sequencing was indicated by rarefaction of sorted-subset datasets, despite the large sequencing depth.

The donors were healthy, HIV-negative adults with no recently reported acute infections or vaccinations. Every donor was a Caucasian adult residing in Nashville, Tennessee, USA. Magnetic negative selection was used to enrich CD4+ T cells, after which naive cells were positively selected on CD45RA and the negative fraction became the memory subset. Blood was obtained by leukapheresis, after which PBMCs were separated by Ficoll-Histopaque density gradient centrifugation and cryopreserved in liquid nitrogen vapor phase. Purity and quantity of every magnetically sorted T cell population were checked by analytical flow cytometry. From each sorted fraction, genomic DNA was isolated and quantified by UV absorbance on a Nanodrop 2000c. This clone is a singleton in its sample. What this receptor recognizes is not known. No much larger clone exists at a distance of one base, and base qualities are not known.

The CDR3 spans 16 residues, from the cysteine through the phenylalanine. Only the CDR3 DNA is retained, 48 bases long and in frame from the first base. Trimming takes 5 bases off V and 0 bases off J; junction bases not matched to a gene: 6. CDR1 and CDR2 are drawn from the germline V gene: SGHTA, FQGNSA. TCR CDR3 regions were amplified from genomic DNA by multiplex PCR using the deep immunoSEQ assay. Extracted genomic DNA from each cell subset was spread evenly across all wells of several immunoSEQ 96-well plates, with each plate serving as a replicate. Each replicate PCR for sorted subsets received roughly 0.2 ug genomic DNA, equal to 28,000 or so T cell genomes. Purified libraries were quantified with a Qubit 3.0 fluorometer, sized on a Bioanalyzer 2100, and re-quantified with the KAPA Library Quantification kit. Each immunoSEQ 96-well plate was sequenced on its own single-read 150-cycle Illumina NextSeq 550 flow cell. In the source study's methods: Because the immunoSEQ output included only junctional sequences and no quality scores, the filtering could not be the same as the filtering used for full-length reads. To assign V/J genes and CDR3, sequences were annotated using PyIR, a Python wrapper for IgBLAST v1.9, with IMGT germline references. Reads with weak V/J assignments (E-value above 1e-6), missing CDR3, stop codons, out-of-frame junctions, or ambiguous translated residues were removed. A V3J clonotype was defined by an identical inferred V gene, J gene, and CDR3 amino acid sequence. Percentage overlap between repertoires was computed as shared unique clonotypes divided by the size of the smaller repertoire. Three approaches were used to assess repertoire richness: RTK rarefaction, the Chao1 estimator, and Recon v2.1 estimates of unobserved clonotypes. OLGA was used to compute generation probabilities for all TCRbeta clonotypes that the gDNA method yielded from a few donors. TCRdb mirrors the immuneACCESS table, restricted to in-frame sequences. Some clones are absent from its copies; in checked studies, under half trace to an unresolved V gene, and the reason for the others is unknown. V and J calls and clone size are as listed in that table; D and trimming were resolved from the DNA. This sample lists about 960,000 clones; less than 85% were detected once. The top ten clones comprise nearly 1.5% of the sample.

The sample comprised memory CD4+ T cells sorted from blood. The cell subset or site tag for this specimen amounts to: CD45RA-negative fraction. This receptor chain uses TRBV7-2 and TRBJ1-3; TRBD1 fits 8 bases in the junction. This sequence was found in a man younger than 35 in good health. The DNA reads TGTGCCAGCAGCCGACAGGGGATCCTCTCTGGAAACACCATATATTTT. Translated, it reads CASSRQGILSGNTIYF. The reference TRBV7-2 and TRBJ1-3 proteins fill in what lies around the CDR3, so the full variable domain reads GAGVSQSPSNKVTEKGKDVELRCDPISGHTALYWYRQSLGQGLEFLIYFQGNSAPDKSGLPSDRFSAERTGGSVSTLTIQRTQQEDSAVYLCASSRQGILSGNTIYFGEGSWLTVV.